Listed below are T cell receptor beta chains from one sample, sequenced in a study of CD8 T cells in ankylosing spondylitis. Via MiXCR, TCRdb re-called the 5' RACE reads, giving one row per CDR3 protein. The table records 350,000 to 550,000 distinct CDR3 sequences, roughly a quarter of them present only once. Sequencing was performed on blood, either unsorted or a sorted T cell fraction (not recorded which). The receptors were gathered from a male donor with ankylosing spondylitis. Both conserved end residues are part of each CDR3. The D gene is left open where the match is weak. Size values are once, few and many counts, or a class for expanded clones, and some rows have none.

size: .; V: TRBV9; D: TRBD2; J: TRBJ2-2; DNA: TGTGCCAGCAGCGTAGCCGGGCTAGCGGGGACCGGGGAGCTGTTTTTT; CDR3: CASSVAGLAGTGELFF
size: many; V: TRBV11-2; D: TRBD1; J: TRBJ2-5; DNA: TGTGCCAGCAGCTTAGCCACAGGGGGAGGAGAGACCCAGTACTTC; CDR3: CASSLATGGGETQYF
size: few; V: TRBV20-1; D: TRBD2; J: TRBJ2-5; DNA: TGCAGTGCCCTAGCGGGAGCGATCCAAGAGACCCAGTACTTC; CDR3: CSALAGAIQETQYF
size: .; V: TRBV3-1; D: .; J: TRBJ2-1; DNA: TGTGCCAGCAGCCAAAACGCGCCTGGCGAGGCGCGCTACAATGAGCAGTTCTTC; CDR3: CASSQNAPGEARYNEQFF
size: .; V: TRBV19; D: TRBD1; J: TRBJ1-4; DNA: TGTGCCAGTAGTTCTGCCGGGACAGTGAATGAAAAACTGTTTTTT; CDR3: CASSSAGTVNEKLFF
size: once; V: TRBV24-1; D: TRBD1; J: TRBJ1-1; DNA: TGTGCCACCAGTGAACCCGACAGGGGTAAAGCTTTCTTT; CDR3: CATSEPDRGKAFF
size: many; V: TRBV5-1; D: .; J: TRBJ2-1; DNA: TGCGCCAGCAGCTTGGATTGGGGGAGATCCTACAATGAGCAGTTCTTC; CDR3: CASSLDWGRSYNEQFF
size: few; V: TRBV15; D: .; J: TRBJ2-1; DNA: TGTGCCACCAGCACTCGTCAGGGCCAGCAGTTCTTC; CDR3: CATSTRQGQQFF
size: .; V: TRBV27; D: TRBD2; J: TRBJ2-1; DNA: TGTGCCACCTCCTCGACTAGCCGCCTGGGGAATGAGCAGTTCTTC; CDR3: CATSSTSRLGNEQFF
size: few; V: TRBV5-1; D: .; J: TRBJ2-1; DNA: TGCGCCAGCAGCATCCGAACTTCAGGGTCGGGGTACAATGAGCAGTTCTTC; CDR3: CASSIRTSGSGYNEQFF
size: many; V: TRBV12-3/TRBV12-4; D: TRBD1; J: TRBJ1-2; DNA: TGTGCCAGCAGCCGCGGGACAGGAGGAGGCTACACCTTC; CDR3: CASSRGTGGGYTF
size: few; V: TRBV20-1; D: TRBD2; J: TRBJ2-7; DNA: TGCAGTGCTAGTGCGGGGGTCTACGAGCAGTACTTC; CDR3: CSASAGVYEQYF
size: .; V: TRBV7-8; D: .; J: TRBJ2-1; DNA: TGTGCCAGCAGCCCCGGAGAGGTATACAATGAGCAGTTCTTC; CDR3: CASSPGEVYNEQFF
size: .; V: TRBV29-1; D: .; J: TRBJ2-5; DNA: TGCAGCGTTGAGATGGCAGAAGAGACCCAGTACTTC; CDR3: CSVEMAEETQYF
size: few; V: TRBV5-1; D: .; J: TRBJ2-5; DNA: TGCGCCAGCAGCTTGAATGTGGAGGTCCAAGAGACCCAGTACTTC; CDR3: CASSLNVEVQETQYF
size: many; V: TRBV5-1; D: TRBD2; J: TRBJ2-3; DNA: TGCGCCAGCAGCTGGGGACTAGCGTCAGATACGCAGTATTTT; CDR3: CASSWGLASDTQYF
size: once; V: TRBV3-1; D: .; J: TRBJ2-3; DNA: TGTGCCAGCAGCCAAGATCGGCTTCCCGGGGGTACGCAGTATTTT; CDR3: CASSQDRLPGGTQYF
size: few; V: TRBV7-9; D: TRBD1; J: TRBJ2-3; DNA: TGTGCCAGCAGTTCTTGGACAGGTCACACAGATACGCAGTATTTT; CDR3: CASSSWTGHTDTQYF
size: .; V: TRBV10-1; D: .; J: TRBJ1-1; DNA: TGCGCCAGCAGTGAGTCGTTGAACACTGAAGCTTTCTTT; CDR3: CASSESLNTEAFF
size: many; V: TRBV10-3; D: TRBD2; J: TRBJ2-3; DNA: TGTGCCATCGGTGGCGGGAGGCCGGGAGATACGCAGTATTTT; CDR3: CAIGGGRPGDTQYF
size: many; V: TRBV12-3/TRBV12-4; D: .; J: TRBJ1-6; DNA: TGTGCCAGCAGTTTTGGGACGTATAATTCACCCCTCCACTTT; CDR3: CASSFGTYNSPLHF
size: .; V: TRBV5-1; D: .; J: TRBJ2-7; DNA: TGCGCCAGCAGCTATAAAGGGATGACTTCCTACGAGCAGTACTTC; CDR3: CASSYKGMTSYEQYF
size: many; V: TRBV3-1; D: .; J: TRBJ1-6; DNA: TGTGCCAGCAGCCAAAATTCACCCCTCCACTTT; CDR3: CASSQNSPLHF